The source of this T cell receptor beta chain is a study of blood T cell repertoires in COVID-19. Study background: In each case, the material was cDNA or gDNA derived from T cells, B-cell-depleted T cells, or PBMCs.

Under the authors' procedure: Estimates of nucleated cell counts were drawn from the amplification of reference gene primers. Sequencing used immunoSEQ multiplex PCR; TCRdb keeps in-frame clones, though not all of them. V, J and clone size derive from that table, while D and trimming were established from the DNA sequence. The top ten clones hold 8.8% of a sample with some 45,000 clones, 84% of them seen once. The CDR3 extends over 17 amino acids. CDR1 is SQVTM and CDR2 is ANQGSEA in the germline V gene. The ends were cut back, 6 bases at V and 0 bases at J, with 22 bases in the middle. Sequences were obtained from peripheral blood. The TCR sequence derives from a man aged 60 to 69 with acute or convalescent COVID-19. This chain links TRBV29-1 with TRBJ2-3, with D possibly being TRBD2 (5 bases). CDR3 coding DNA: TGCAGCGTGGTTCAGTTCAAAAGCGGTGGGAGCACAGATACGCAGTATTTT. Translating it yields CSVVQFKSGGSTDTQYF.